The entry below gives a single TCR beta chain sequence along with its context. The antigen is undetermined. The data derive from a study of T-cell memory formation after mild COVID-19. Broader study findings: Later expanders leaned CD4+, whereas day 15 to 85 contracting clones were balanced CD4/CD8. Contracting clones localized mainly to CM and EM when CD4+ and mainly to EMRA when CD8+.

Germline CDR1 reads KGHDR; CDR2 reads SFDVKD. Trimming left V 5 bases short and J 2 bases short, with 10 bases between. CDR3 size: 14 residues. 5'RACE, which relied on constant-segment primers, yielded TCR alpha and TCR beta cDNA libraries carrying sample barcodes and UMIs. TCRdb re-derived calls from the 5' RACE reads in MiXCR, one entry per CDR3 protein. The table shows some 120,000 distinct CDR3 sequences, with approximately 15% occurring only once. What was sequenced was PBMCs or a T cell subset sorted from them (not recorded which). The chain recombines TRBV24-1 with TRBJ2-3, with D unclear. The origin of this receptor is a man younger than 30 who had mild COVID-19 (a few samples of this study predate the infection). Cell type and time point are not known. CDR3 nucleotides: TGTGCCACCAGTGGTAGGCTAACCACAGATACGCAGTATTTT. The encoded protein is CATSGRLTTDTQYF.